The clone carrying this T cell receptor (beta chain) was seen a single time. Its matching antigen is unknown. This specimen comes from a study of immune evolution from preneoplasia to lung adenocarcinoma. Patients had resection in Japan or China between 2014 and 2017. Two lung cancer pathologists independently confirmed each histologic diagnosis. Libraries were prepared by immunoSEQ multiplex PCR; TCRdb keeps only in-frame clonotypes and omits some of them. The sample holds 6,500 to 9,000 clones, approximately 80% seen once. Study-level findings and limits: Clonality was highest in normal lung, lower in later-stage lesions apparently.

The V end was cut by 4 bases, the J end by 0 bases, with 10 bases between. The CDR3 spans 14 residues. Germline CDR1 SNHLY, CDR2 FYNNEI. V usage is TRBV2 and J usage is TRBJ2-7; the D gene is possibly TRBD1 (5 bases). Sequences were obtained from FFPE adjacent normal lung tissue. The source of this sequence is a person between 70 and 80 years old with lung adenocarcinoma. The CDR3 DNA is TGTGCCAGCAGTGCGCAGGGAAGCTCCTACGAGCAGTACTTC. Its protein product is CASSAQGSSYEQYF.